The T cell receptor (beta chain) described here comes from a study of identifying expanded T cells in peripheral blood. V was shortened by 6 bases and J by 0 bases, with 12 bases between the two germline ends. Germline CDR1 and CDR2: LNHDA and SQIVND (reference sequence). The CDR3 runs 15 residues. Using immunoSEQ multiplex PCR, the repertoire was profiled, and TCRdb retains in-frame clones only, with some absent. This table has approximately 130,000 clones, roughly 80% appearing once. The sample consisted of blood. The genes are TRBV19 and TRBJ1-3; no firm D call. The clonotype comes from a person aged 18 to 75 in good health. The CDR3 protein is CASRKDESSGNTIYF. CDR3 sequence (DNA): TGTGCCAGTAGAAAGGATGAGAGCTCTGGAAACACCATATATTTT.